Each of the 4 T cell receptor beta chains below was sequenced from the same sample in a study of early T cells in non-severe SARS-CoV-2 infection. MiXCR, applied by TCRdb to the 5' RACE reads, yields one record per CDR3 protein. The repertoire consists of 48,000 or so distinct CDR3 sequences, with about 6% occurring once and the leading ten covering roughly 6.9%. Material: whole blood, obtained at baseline. These receptors all come from an adult who was a healthcare worker with PCR-confirmed SARS-CoV-2 infection or an uninfected control (not recorded which).

This chain uses TRBV5-1 with TRBJ2-1; maybe TRBD1 (6 bases). Germline V gene sequence: CDR1 SGHRS, CDR2 YFSETQ. V lost 4 bases and J lost 0, with 11 bases in between. The CDR3 has 15 amino acids. The CDR3 protein is CASSGRTASYNEQFF. CDR3 nucleotides: TGCGCCAGCAGCGGCCGGACAGCCTCCTACAATGAGCAGTTCTTC.

The rearrangement joins TRBV25-1 to TRBJ2-7; perhaps TRBD1 as D (5 bases). Germline CDR1 and CDR2: MGHDK and SYGVNS. This CDR3 contains 13 residues. V lost 6 bases, J lost 0 bases, and 9 bases lay in between. CDR3 in amino acids: CASSPRGSYEQYF. The CDR3 DNA follows: TGTGCCAGCAGCCCTAGGGGCTCCTACGAGCAGTACTTC.

The chain employs TRBV7-9 and TRBJ2-6; 9 bases align to TRBD1. The J segment lost 3 bases and the V segment lost 5 bases, leaving 14 bases of the junction unmatched. This CDR3 is built from 19 residues. Germline lookup yields CDR1 SEHNR and CDR2 FQNEAQ (reference sequence). The DNA for the CDR3 is TGTGCCAGCAGCCCTCGGACAGGGGTCCGACGGGGTGGGGCCAACGTCCTGACTTTC. Its protein product is CASSPRTGVRRGGANVLTF.

This clonotype was picked up many times. The chain is built from TRBV28 and TRBJ2-2, with D possibly called TRBD1 or TRBD2 (5 bases each). Germline loops: CDR1 MDHEN, CDR2 SYDVKM. Trimming took 0 bases from V and 0 from J, leaving 8 bases between them. CDR3 length: 16 residues. The CDR3: CASSLWRDPNTGELFF. The CDR3 bases are TGTGCCAGCAGTTTATGGAGGGACCCGAACACCGGGGAGCTGTTTTTT.